The clone carrying this T cell receptor beta chain has only a few counts. These data are taken from a study of early T cells in non-severe SARS-CoV-2 infection. Unique molecular identifiers tagged individual cDNA molecules. TCRdb analysed the 5' RACE reads with MiXCR anew, one entry per CDR3 protein. Of some 21,000 distinct CDR3 sequences listed, roughly 4.3% are singletons. This CDR3 has 16 residues. V lost 3 bases and J 4 bases, leaving 16 bases between the germline ends. The germline gives CDR1 SGHNT, CDR2 YENEEA. This clonotype was obtained from an adult who was a healthcare worker with PCR-confirmed SARS-CoV-2 infection or an uninfected control (not recorded which). This chain connects TRBV11-3 to TRBJ2-1; D is tentatively TRBD1 or TRBD2 (5 bases each). The sample taken for sequencing was whole blood. The chain's CDR3 is CASSFQDNSGYNEQFF. The CDR3 nucleotides are TGTGCCAGCAGCTTCCAGGACAATTCGGGGTACAATGAGCAGTTCTTC.